This TCR beta chain was found in a study of blood T cell repertoires in COVID-19. The overall study: Acute and convalescent COVID-19 specimens originated in the United States, Italy and Spain. Nucleic acid was either cDNA or gDNA, and it came from T cells, B-cell-depleted T cells, or PBMCs.

A single count supports this clone. CDR1 LGHNT and CDR2 FRNRAP come from the germline V gene. The CDR3 covers 15 residues. The ends were cut back, 3 bases at V and 3 bases at J, with 14 bases in the middle. The table came from immunoSEQ multiplex PCR; TCRdb's copy has only in-frame clones and leaves some out. The sample contains approximately 300,000 clones, approximately 92% of which appear only once. The chain is built from TRBV12-5 and TRBJ1-1; D not certain. Input material: peripheral blood. The origin of this receptor is a woman in her thirties with COVID-19, enrolled during active disease. CDR3 DNA sequence: TGTGCTAGTGGTTTTTTCGGGGTTAAGGACACTGAAGCTTTCTTT. Protein product: CASGFFGVKDTEAFF.